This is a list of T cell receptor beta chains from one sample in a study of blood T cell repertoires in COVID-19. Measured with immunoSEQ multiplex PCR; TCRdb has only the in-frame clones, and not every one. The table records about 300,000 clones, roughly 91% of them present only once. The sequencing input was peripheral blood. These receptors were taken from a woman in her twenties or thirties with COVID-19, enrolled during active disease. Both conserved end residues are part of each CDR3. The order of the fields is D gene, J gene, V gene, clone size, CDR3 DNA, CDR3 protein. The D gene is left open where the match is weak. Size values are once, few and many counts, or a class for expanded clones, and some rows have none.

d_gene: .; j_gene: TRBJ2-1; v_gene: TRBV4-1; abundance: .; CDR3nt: TGCGCCAGCAGCCGCAACCTACAGGGACGCTACAATGAGCAGTTCTTC; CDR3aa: CASSRNLQGRYNEQFF
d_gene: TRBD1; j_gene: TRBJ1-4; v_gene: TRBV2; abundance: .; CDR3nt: TGTGCCAGCAGGGGACAGGGAGGTGAAAAACTGTTTTTT; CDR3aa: CASRGQGGEKLFF
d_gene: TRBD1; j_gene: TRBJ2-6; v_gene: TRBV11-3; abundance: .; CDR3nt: TGTGCCAGCAGCGGGACAGGGGGACCATCTGGGGCCAACGTCCTGACTTTC; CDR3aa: CASSGTGGPSGANVLTF
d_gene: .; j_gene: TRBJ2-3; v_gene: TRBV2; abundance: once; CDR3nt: TGTGCCAGCAGTGAAAAGACTTATACGCAGTATTTT; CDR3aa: CASSEKTYTQYF
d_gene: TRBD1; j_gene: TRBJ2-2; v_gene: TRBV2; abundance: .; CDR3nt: TGTGCCAGCAGAGGACAGGGGTTCACCGGGGAGCTGTTTTTT; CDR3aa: CASRGQGFTGELFF
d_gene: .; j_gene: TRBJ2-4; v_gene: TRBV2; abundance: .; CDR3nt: TGTGCCAGCAGTGAAGAGGGGCTAGCCAAAAACATTCAGTACTTC; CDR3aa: CASSEEGLAKNIQYF
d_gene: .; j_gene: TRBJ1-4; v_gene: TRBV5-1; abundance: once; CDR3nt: TGCGCCAGCAGCTTGGTCCGGGGGAATAATGAAAAACTGTTTTTT; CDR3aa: CASSLVRGNNEKLFF
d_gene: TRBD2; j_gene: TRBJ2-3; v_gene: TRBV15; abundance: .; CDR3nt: TGTGCCACCCAGACTAGCGGGGGGTCGACAGATACGCAGTATTTT; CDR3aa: CATQTSGGSTDTQYF
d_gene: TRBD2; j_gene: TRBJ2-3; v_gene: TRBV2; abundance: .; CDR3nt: TGTGCCAGCAGGACTAGCGGGGGTACAGATACGCAGTATTTT; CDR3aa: CASRTSGGTDTQYF
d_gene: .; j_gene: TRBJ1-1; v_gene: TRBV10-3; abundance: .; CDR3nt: TGTGCCATCAGTGAAGGGGTCGAGGCGACAGACCCCCTGAACACTGAAGCTTTCTTT; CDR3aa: CAISEGVEATDPLNTEAFF
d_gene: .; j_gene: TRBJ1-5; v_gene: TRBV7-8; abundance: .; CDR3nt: TGTGCCAGCAGCTTAGCCACACACAATAGCAATCAGCCCCAGCATTTT; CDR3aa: CASSLATHNSNQPQHF
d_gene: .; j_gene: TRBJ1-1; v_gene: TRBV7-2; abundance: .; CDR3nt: TGTGCCAGCAGCTTAGCGGGGGGACGGATGAACACTGAAGCTTTCTTT; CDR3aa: CASSLAGGRMNTEAFF
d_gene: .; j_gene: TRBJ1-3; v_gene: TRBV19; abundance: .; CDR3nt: TGTGCCAGTAGTGAATACAACTCTGGAAACACCATATATTTT; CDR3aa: CASSEYNSGNTIYF
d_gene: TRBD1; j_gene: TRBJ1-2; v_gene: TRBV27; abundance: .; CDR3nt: TGTGCCAGCAGGAAGACAGGGGCGGAGGGCTACACCTTC; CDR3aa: CASRKTGAEGYTF
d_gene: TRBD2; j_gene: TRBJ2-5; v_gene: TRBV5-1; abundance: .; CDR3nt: TGCGCCAGCAGCTTGGAAGGCGGGGGGCGGGAGACCCAGTACTTC; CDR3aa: CASSLEGGGRETQYF
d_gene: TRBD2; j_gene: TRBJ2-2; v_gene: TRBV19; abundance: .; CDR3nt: TGTGCCAGTAGTAACTCGGGACTATACACCGGGGAGCTGTTTTTT; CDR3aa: CASSNSGLYTGELFF
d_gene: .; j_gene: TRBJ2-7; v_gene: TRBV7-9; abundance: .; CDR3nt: TGTGCCAGCAGCTACCGACAGTACGAGCAGTACTTC; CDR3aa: CASSYRQYEQYF
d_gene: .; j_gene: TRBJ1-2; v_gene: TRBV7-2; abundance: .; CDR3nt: TGTGCCAGCAGCTTTGGTTCTCCTAGGGGCTACACCTTC; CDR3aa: CASSFGSPRGYTF
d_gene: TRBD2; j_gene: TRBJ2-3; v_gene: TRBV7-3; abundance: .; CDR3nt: TGTGCCAGCAGCGCAGGACTAGCGGGGGGCACAGATACGCAGTATTTT; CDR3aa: CASSAGLAGGTDTQYF
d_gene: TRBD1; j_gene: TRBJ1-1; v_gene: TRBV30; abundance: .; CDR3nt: TGTGCCAGACAGGGGGCCCCGGGCACTGAAGCTTTCTTT; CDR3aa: CARQGAPGTEAFF
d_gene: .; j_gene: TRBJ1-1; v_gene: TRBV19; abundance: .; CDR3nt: TGTGCCAGTAAAGGGGGACGAGGGTATGACACTGAAGCTTTCTTT; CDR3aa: CASKGGRGYDTEAFF
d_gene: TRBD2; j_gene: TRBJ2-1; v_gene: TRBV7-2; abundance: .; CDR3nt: TGTGCCAGCAGTCTAGCGGGGCTCTCCTACAATGAGCAGTTCTTC; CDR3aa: CASSLAGLSYNEQFF
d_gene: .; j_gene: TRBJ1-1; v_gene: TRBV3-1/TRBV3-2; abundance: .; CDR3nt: TGTGCCAGCAGCCAAGAGGTGAGGGTAAACACTGAAGCTTTCTTT; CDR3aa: CASSQEVRVNTEAFF
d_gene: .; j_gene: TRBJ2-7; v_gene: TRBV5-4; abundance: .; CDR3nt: TGTGCCAGCAGCTTGGGACACAGGGTGGAGACCTACGAGCAGTACTTC; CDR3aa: CASSLGHRVETYEQYF
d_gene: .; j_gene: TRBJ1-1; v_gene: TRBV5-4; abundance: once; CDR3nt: TGTGCCAGCAGCCAGGGGCCCACTGAAGCTTTCTTT; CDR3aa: CASSQGPTEAFF
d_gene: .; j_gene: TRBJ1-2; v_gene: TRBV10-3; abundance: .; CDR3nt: TGTGCCATCAGTGGACCGGGGGGCGACTATGGCTACACCTTC; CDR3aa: CAISGPGGDYGYTF
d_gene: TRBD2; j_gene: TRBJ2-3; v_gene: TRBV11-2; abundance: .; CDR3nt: TGTGCCAGCAGCTCCCTAAGGAGGATTAGCGGGGGGGCAGATACGCAGTATTTT; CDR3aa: CASSSLRRISGGADTQYF
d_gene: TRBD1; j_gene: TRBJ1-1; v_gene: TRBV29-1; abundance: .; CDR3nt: TGCAGCGCCTTAGGACAGGTGAACACTGAAGCTTTCTTT; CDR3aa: CSALGQVNTEAFF